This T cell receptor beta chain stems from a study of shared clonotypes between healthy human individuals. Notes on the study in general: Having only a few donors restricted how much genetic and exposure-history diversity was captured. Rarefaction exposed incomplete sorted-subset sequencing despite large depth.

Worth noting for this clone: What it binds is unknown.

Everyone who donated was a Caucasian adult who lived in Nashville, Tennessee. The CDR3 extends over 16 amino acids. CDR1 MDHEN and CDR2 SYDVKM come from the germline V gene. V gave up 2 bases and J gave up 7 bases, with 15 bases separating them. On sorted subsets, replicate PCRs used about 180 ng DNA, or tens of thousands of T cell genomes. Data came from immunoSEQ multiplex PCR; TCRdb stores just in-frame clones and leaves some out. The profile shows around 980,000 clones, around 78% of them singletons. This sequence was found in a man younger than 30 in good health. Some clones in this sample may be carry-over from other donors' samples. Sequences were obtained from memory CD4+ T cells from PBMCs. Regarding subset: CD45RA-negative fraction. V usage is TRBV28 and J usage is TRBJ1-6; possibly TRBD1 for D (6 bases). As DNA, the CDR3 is TGTGCCAGCAGTTTAAACAGGGTCGCGAGAAATTCACCCCTCCACTTT. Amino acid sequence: CASSLNRVARNSPLHF.